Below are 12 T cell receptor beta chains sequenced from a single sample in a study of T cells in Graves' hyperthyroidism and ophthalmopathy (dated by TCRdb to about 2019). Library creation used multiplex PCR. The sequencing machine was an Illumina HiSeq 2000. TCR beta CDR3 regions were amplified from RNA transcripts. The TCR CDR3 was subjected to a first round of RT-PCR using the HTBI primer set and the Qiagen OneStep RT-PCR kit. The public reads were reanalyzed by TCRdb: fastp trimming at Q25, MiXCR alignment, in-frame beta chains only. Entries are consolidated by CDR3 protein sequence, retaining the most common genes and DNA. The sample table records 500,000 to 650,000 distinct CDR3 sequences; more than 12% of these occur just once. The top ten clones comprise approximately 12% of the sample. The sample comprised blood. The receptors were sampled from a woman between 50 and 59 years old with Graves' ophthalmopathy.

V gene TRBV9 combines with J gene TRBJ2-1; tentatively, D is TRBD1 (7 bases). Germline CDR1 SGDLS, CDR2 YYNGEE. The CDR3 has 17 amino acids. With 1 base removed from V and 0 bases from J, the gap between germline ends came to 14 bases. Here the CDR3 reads CASSVSAGQSSYNEQFF. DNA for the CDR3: TGTGCCAGCAGCGTAAGCGCGGGACAGAGCTCCTACAATGAGCAGTTCTTC.

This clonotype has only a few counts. CDR3 sequence reads: CASSPGTFITEAFF. Written as DNA, the CDR3 is TGTGCCAGCAGCCCGGGGACATTTATCACTGAAGCTTTCTTT. This chain links TRBV5-8 with TRBJ1-1; possibly TRBD1 for D (6 bases). The germline CDR1 and CDR2 sequences are SGHTS and YDEGEE. V lost 4 bases and J 4 bases, leaving 14 bases between the germline ends. There are 14 residues in the CDR3. Filled out from reference TRBV5-8 and TRBJ1-1, the complete variable domain reads EAGVTQSPTHLIKTRGQQATLRCSPISGHTSVYWYQQALGLGLQFLLWYDEGEERNRGNFPPRFSGRQFPNYSSELNVNALELEDSALYLCASSPGTFITEAFFGQGTRLTVV.

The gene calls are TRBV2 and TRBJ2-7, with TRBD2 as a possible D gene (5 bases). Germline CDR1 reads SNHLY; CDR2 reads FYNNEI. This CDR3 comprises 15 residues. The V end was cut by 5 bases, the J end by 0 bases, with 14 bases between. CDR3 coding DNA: TGTGCCAGCAGTCCGGACTTTCTAATCTCCTACGAGCAGTACTTC. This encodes CASSPDFLISYEQYF.

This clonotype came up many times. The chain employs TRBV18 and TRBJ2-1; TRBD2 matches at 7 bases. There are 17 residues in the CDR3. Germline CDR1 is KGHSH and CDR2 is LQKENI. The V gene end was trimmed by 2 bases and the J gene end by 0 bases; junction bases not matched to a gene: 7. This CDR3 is CASSPSSSGNSYNEQFF. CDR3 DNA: TGTGCCAGCTCACCATCCTCGAGCGGGAACTCCTACAATGAGCAGTTCTTC.

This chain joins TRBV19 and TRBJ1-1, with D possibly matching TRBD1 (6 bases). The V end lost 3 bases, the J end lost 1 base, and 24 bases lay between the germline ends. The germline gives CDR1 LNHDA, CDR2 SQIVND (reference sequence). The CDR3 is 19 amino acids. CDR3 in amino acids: CASSIQARTVKTENTEAFF. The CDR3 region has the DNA TGTGCCAGTAGTATCCAAGCTAGGACAGTCAAAACTGAGAACACTGAAGCTTTCTTT. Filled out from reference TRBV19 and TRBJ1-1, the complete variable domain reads DGGITQSPKYLFRKEGQNVTLSCEQNLNHDAMYWYRQDPGQGLRLIYYSQIVNDFQKGDIAEGYSVSREKKESFPLTVTSAQKNPTAFYLCASSIQARTVKTENTEAFFGQGTRLTVV.

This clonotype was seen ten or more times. As DNA, the CDR3 is TGTGCCAGCTCATCCAAAAGCAATCAGCCCCAGCATTTT. Protein: CASSSKSNQPQHF. The chain recombines TRBV18 with TRBJ1-5, with D unresolved. This CDR3 comprises 13 residues. CDR1 is KGHSH and CDR2 is LQKENI in the germline V gene. The germline V and J ends were trimmed by 5 bases and 1 base, with 6 bases remaining between them.

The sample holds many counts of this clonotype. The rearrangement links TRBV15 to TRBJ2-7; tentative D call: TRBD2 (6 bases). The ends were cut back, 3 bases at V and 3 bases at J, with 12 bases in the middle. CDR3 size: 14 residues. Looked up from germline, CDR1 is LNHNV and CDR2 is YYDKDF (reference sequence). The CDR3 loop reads CATSSLADGYEQYF. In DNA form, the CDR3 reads TGTGCCACCAGCAGTTTAGCGGACGGCTACGAGCAGTACTTC.

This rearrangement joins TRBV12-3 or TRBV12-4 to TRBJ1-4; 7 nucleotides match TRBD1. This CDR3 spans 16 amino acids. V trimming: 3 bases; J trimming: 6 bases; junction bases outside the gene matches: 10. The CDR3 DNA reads TGTGCCAGCAGTTTTTGGAGGGACAGAGAGGATGAAAAACTGTTTTTT. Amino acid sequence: CASSFWRDREDEKLFF.

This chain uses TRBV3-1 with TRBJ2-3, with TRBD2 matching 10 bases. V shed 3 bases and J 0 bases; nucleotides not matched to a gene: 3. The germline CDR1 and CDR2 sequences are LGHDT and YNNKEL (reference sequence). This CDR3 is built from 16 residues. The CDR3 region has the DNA TGTGCCAGCAGCCATCCGACTAGCGGGAGCACAGATACGCAGTATTTT. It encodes CASSHPTSGSTDTQYF.

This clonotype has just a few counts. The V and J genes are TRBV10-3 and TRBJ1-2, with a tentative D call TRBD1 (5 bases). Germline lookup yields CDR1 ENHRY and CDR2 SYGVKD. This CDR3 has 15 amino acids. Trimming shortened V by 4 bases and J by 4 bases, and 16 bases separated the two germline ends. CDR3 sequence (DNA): TGTGCCATCAGTGCAGGGCCCACAGGAGTCTATGGCTACACCTTC. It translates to CAISAGPTGVYGYTF.

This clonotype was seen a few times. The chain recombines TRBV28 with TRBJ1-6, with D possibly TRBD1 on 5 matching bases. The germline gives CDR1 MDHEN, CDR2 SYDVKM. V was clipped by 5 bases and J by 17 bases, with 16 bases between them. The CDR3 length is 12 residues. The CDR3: CASSGRGSLFHF. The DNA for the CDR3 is TGTGCCAGCAGTGGGAGGGGAAGTCTCTTCCACTTT.

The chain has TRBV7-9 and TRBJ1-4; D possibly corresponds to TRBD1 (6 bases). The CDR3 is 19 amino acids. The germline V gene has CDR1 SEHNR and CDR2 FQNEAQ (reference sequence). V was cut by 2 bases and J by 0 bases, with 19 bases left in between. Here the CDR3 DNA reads TGTGCCAGCAGCTTATTTTTGGGGATACAGGGACCAACTAATGAAAAACTGTTTTTT. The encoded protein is CASSLFLGIQGPTNEKLFF.